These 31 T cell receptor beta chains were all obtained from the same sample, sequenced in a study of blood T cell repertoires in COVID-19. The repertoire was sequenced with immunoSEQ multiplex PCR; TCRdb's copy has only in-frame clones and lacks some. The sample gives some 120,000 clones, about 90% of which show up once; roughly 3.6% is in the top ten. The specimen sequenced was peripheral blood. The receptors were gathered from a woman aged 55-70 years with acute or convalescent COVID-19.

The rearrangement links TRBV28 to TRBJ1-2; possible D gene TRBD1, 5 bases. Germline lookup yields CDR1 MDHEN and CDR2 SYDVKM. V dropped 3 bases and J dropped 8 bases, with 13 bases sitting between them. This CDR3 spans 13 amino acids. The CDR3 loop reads CASSLVGTGGYTF. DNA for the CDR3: TGTGCCAGCAGTTTGGTAGGGACTGGGGGCTACACCTTC.

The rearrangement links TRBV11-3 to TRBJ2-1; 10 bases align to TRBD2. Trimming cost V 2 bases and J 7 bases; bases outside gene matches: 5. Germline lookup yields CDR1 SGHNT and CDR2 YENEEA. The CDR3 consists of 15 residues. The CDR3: CASSLRDSGRNEQFF. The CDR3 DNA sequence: TGTGCCAGCAGCTTAAGGGATAGCGGGAGGAATGAGCAGTTCTTC. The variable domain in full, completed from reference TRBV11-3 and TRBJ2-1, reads EAGVVQSPRYKIIEKKQPVAFWCNPISGHNTLYWYLQNLGQGPELLIRYENEEAVDDSQLPKDRFSAERLKGVDSTLKIQPAELGDSAVYLCASSLRDSGRNEQFFGPGTRLTVL.

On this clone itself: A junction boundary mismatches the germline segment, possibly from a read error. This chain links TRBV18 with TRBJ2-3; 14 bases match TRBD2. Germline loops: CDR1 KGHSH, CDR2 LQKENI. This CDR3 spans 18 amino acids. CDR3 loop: CASSPLGLAGGSRDTQYF. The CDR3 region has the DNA TGTGCCAGCTCACCTCTCGGACTAGCGGGAGGAAGCAGAGATACGCAGTATTTT.

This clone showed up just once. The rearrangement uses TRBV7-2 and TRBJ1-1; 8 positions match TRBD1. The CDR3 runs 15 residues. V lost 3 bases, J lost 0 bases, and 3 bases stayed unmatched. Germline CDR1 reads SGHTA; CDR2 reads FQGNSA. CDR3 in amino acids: CASSLQGQVNTEAFF. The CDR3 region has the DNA TGTGCCAGCAGCTTGCAGGGACAGGTGAACACTGAAGCTTTCTTT.

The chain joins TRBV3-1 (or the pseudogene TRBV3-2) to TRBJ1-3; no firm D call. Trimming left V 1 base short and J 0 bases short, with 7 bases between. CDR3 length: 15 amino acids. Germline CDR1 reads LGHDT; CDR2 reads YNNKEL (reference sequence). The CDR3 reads CASSQVPGSGNTIYF. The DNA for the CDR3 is TGTGCCAGCAGCCAAGTACCCGGCTCTGGAAACACCATATATTTT.

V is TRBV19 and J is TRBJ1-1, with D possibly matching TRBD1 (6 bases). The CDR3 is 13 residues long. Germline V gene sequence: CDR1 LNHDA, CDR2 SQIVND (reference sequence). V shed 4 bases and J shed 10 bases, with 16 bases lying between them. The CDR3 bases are TGTGCCAGTAGTAACAGGGTCCGCGATTCAGCTTTCTTT. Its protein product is CASSNRVRDSAFF.

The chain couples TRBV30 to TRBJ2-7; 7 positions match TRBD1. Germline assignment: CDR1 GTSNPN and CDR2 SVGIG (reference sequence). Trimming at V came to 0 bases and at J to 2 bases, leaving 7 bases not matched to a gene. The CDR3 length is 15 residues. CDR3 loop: CAWSVSFGTAYEQYF. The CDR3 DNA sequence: TGTGCCTGGAGTGTATCCTTCGGGACAGCCTACGAGCAGTACTTC. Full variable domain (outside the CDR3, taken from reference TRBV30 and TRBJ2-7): SQTIHQWPATLVQPVGSPLSLECTVEGTSNPNLYWYRQAAGRGLQLLFYSVGIGQISSEVPQNLSASRPQDRQFILSSKKLLLSDSGFYLCAWSVSFGTAYEQYFGPGTRLTVT.

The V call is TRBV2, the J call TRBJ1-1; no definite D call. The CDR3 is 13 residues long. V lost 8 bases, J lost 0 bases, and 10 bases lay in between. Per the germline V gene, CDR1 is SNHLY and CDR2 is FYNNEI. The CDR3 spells CASLPEVNTEAFF. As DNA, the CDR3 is TGTGCCAGCCTCCCCGAGGTGAACACTGAAGCTTTCTTT.

CDR3 sequence reads: CAPSRLASNIQYF. CDR3 sequence (DNA): TGTGCCCCCTCGAGACTAGCGAGTAACATTCAGTACTTC. The chain is built from TRBV9 and TRBJ2-4; 8 bases are shared with TRBD2. The CDR3 extends over 13 amino acids. Germline CDR1 and CDR2: SGDLS and YYNGEE. Trimming cost V 10 bases and J 7 bases; bases outside gene matches: 10.

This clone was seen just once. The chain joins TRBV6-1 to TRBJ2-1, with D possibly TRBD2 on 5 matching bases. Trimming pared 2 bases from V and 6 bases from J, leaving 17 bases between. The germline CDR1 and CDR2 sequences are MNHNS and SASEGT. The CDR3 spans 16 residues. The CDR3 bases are TGTGCCAGCAGTGAATATAGGGCTCGGGATAGCAATGAGCAGTTCTTC. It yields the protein CASSEYRARDSNEQFF.

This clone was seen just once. CDR3: CASSADRGGGETQYF. CDR3 DNA: TGTGCCAGCAGTGCGGACAGGGGTGGTGGGGAGACCCAGTACTTC. The chain has TRBV2 and TRBJ2-5, with 9 bases that match TRBD1. Germline V lookup: CDR1 SNHLY, CDR2 FYNNEI. The junction had 8 bases not matched to a gene; V was cut back by 4 bases and J by 5 bases. The CDR3 has 15 amino acids. Combining the CDR3 with reference TRBV2 and TRBJ2-5 gives the whole variable domain EPEVTQTPSHQVTQMGQEVILRCVPISNHLYFYWYRQILGQKVEFLVSFYNNEISEKSEIFDDQFSVERPDGSNFTLKIRSTKLEDSAMYFCASSADRGGGETQYFGPGTRLLVL.

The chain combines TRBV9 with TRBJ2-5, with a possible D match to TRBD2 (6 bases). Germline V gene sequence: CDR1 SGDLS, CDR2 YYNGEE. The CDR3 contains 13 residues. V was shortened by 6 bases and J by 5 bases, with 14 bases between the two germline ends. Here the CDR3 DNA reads TGTGCCAGCACCCCTAGCGCCGAGGAGACCCAGTACTTC. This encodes CASTPSAEETQYF. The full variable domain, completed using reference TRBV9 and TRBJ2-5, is DSGVTQTPKHLITATGQRVTLRCSPRSGDLSVYWYQQSLDQGLQFLIQYYNGEERAKGNILERFSAQQFPDLHSELNLSSLELGDSALYFCASTPSAEETQYFGPGTRLLVL.

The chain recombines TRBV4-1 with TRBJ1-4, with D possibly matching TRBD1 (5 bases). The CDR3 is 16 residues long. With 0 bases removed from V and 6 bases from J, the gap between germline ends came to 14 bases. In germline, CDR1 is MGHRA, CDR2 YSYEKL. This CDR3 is CASSQEAGLVYEKLFF. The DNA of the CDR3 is TGCGCCAGCAGCCAAGAGGCAGGGCTGGTATATGAAAAACTGTTTTTT.

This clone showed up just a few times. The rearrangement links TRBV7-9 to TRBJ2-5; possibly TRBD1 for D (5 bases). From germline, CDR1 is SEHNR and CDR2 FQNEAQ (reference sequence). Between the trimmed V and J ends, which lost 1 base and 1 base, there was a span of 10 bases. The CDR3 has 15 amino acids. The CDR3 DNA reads TGTGCCAGCAGCTTAGTCCGTAGGGGCCAAGAGACCCAGTACTTC. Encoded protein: CASSLVRRGQETQYF.

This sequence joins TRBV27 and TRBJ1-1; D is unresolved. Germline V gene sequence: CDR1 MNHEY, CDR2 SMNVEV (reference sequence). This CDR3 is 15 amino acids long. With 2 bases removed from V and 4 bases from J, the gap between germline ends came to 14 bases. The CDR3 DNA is TGTGCCAGCAGTTTAGGCTCCCGGGTAGTCACTGAAGCTTTCTTT. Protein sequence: CASSLGSRVVTEAFF.

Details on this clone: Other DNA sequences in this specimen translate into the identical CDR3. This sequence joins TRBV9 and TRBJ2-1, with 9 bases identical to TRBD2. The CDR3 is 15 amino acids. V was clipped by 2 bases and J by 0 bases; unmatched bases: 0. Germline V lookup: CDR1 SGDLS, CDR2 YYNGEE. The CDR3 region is CASSVSGSSYNEQFF. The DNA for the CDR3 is TGTGCCAGCAGCGTTAGCGGGAGCTCCTACAATGAGCAGTTCTTC. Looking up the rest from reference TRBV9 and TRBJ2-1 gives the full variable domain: DSGVTQTPKHLITATGQRVTLRCSPRSGDLSVYWYQQSLDQGLQFLIQYYNGEERAKGNILERFSAQQFPDLHSELNLSSLELGDSALYFCASSVSGSSYNEQFFGPGTRLTVL.

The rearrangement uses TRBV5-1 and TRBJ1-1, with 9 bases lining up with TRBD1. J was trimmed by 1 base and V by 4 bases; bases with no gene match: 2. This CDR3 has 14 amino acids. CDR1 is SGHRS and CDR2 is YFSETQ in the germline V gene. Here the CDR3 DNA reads TGCGCCAGCAGCCCGGGACAGGGGAACACTGAAGCTTTCTTT. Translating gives CASSPGQGNTEAFF.

The DNA of the CDR3 is TGCGCCAGCAGCCAAGTCGTCCAGGGCGATAATCAGCCCCAGCATTTT. Its protein is CASSQVVQGDNQPQHF. The rearrangement links TRBV4-1 to TRBJ1-5; weak D call: TRBD1 (5 bases). With 1 base removed from V and 4 bases from J, the gap between germline ends came to 14 bases. The V gene's germline CDR1 is MGHRA and CDR2 YSYEKL. CDR3 size: 16 residues.

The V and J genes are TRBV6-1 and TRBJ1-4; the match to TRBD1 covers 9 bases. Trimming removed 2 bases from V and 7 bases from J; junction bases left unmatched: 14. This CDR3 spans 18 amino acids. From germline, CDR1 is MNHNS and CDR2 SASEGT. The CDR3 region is CASSETAGTGSVREKLFF. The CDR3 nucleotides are TGTGCCAGCAGTGAAACCGCTGGGACAGGGTCCGTACGTGAAAAACTGTTTTTT.

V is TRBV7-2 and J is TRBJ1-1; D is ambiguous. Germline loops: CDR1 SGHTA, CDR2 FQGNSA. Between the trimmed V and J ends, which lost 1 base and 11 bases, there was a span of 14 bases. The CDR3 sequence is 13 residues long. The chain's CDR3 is CASSLGGPVRAFF. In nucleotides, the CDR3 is TGTGCCAGCAGCTTAGGAGGGCCGGTACGGGCTTTCTTT.

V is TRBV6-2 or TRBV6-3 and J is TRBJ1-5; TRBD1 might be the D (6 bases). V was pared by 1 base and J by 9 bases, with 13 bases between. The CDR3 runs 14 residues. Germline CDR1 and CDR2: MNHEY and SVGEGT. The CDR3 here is CASSYLGASWPQHF. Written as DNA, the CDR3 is TGTGCCAGCAGTTACTTGGGGGCGAGTTGGCCCCAGCATTTT.

CDR3 in DNA: TGTGCCAGCAGCTTAGGGGAAGGGGTCTATGGCTACACCTTC. Translated, it gives CASSLGEGVYGYTF. The chain recombines TRBV7-2 with TRBJ1-2, with D possibly TRBD1 on 5 matching bases. V was clipped by 1 base and J by 4 bases, with 10 bases between them. Germline CDR1 and CDR2: SGHTA and FQGNSA. The CDR3 totals 14 residues.

In DNA, the CDR3 is TGCGCCAGCAGCTGGGCAGGGATTTTGAACACTGAAGCTTTCTTT. Its translation is CASSWAGILNTEAFF. The V call is TRBV5-1, the J call TRBJ1-1, with D tentatively TRBD1 (5 bases). Trimming pared 3 bases from V and 0 bases from J, leaving 12 bases between. CDR3 size: 15 residues. Germline loops: CDR1 SGHRS, CDR2 YFSETQ.

CDR3 bases: TGTGCCAGCGCGCTAACTAGCGGAGCTGGGAATGAGCAGTTCTTC. Translating it yields CASALTSGAGNEQFF. V gene TRBV18 combines with J gene TRBJ2-1, with TRBD2 matching 8 bases. The CDR3 covers 15 residues. The trim removed 8 bases at V and 7 bases at J, leaving 13 bases unmatched. Germline loops: CDR1 KGHSH, CDR2 LQKENI.

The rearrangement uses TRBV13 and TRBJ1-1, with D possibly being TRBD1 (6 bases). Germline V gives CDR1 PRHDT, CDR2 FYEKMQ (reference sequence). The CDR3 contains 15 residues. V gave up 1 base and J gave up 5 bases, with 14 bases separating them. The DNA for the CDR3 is TGTGCCAGCAGCTTAGCGGCAGGGGCTGAAACTGAAGCTTTCTTT. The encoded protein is CASSLAAGAETEAFF. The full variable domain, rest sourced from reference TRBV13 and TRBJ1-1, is AAGVIQSPRHLIKEKRETATLKCYPIPRHDTVYWYQQGPGQDPQFLISFYEKMQSDKGSIPDRFSAQQFSDYHSELNMSSLELGDSALYFCASSLAAGAETEAFFGQGTRLTVV.

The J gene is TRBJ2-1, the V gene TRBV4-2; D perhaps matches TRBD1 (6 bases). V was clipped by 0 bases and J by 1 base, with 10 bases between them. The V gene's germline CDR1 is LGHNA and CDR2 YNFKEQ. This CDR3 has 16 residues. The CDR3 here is CASSQELQGSYNEQFF. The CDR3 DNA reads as TGTGCCAGCAGCCAAGAGTTGCAGGGGTCCTACAATGAGCAGTTCTTC.

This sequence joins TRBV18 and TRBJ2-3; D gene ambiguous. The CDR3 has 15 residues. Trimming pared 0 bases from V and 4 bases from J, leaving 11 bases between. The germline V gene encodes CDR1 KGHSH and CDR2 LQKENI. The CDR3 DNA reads TGTGCCAGCTCACCACCTCACAGAGTCGCAGATACGCAGTATTTT. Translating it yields CASSPPHRVADTQYF.

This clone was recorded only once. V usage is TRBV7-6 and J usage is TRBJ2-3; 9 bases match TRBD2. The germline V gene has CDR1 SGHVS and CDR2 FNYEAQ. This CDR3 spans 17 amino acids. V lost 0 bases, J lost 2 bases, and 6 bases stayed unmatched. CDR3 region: CASSLALASGTTDTQYF. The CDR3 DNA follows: TGTGCCAGCAGCTTAGCGCTAGCTAGCGGGACCACAGATACGCAGTATTTT. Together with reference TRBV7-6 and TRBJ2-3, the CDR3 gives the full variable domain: GAGVSQSPRYKVTKRGQDVALRCDPISGHVSLYWYRQALGQGPEFLTYFNYEAQQDKSGLPNDRFSAERPEGSISTLTIQRTEQRDSAMYRCASSLALASGTTDTQYFGPGTRLTVL.

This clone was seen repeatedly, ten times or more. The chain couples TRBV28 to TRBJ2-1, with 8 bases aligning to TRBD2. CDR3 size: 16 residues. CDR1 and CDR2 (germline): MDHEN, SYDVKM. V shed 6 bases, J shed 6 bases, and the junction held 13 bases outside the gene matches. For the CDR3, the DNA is TGTGCCAGCAGATTTAGCGGGAAACTCCTACTCAATGAGCAGTTCTTC. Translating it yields CASRFSGKLLLNEQFF. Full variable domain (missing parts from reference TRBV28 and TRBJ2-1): DVKVTQSSRYLVKRTGEKVFLECVQDMDHENMFWYRQDPGLGLRLIYFSYDVKMKEKGDIPEGYSVSREKKERFSLILESASTNQTSMYLCASRFSGKLLLNEQFFGPGTRLTVL.

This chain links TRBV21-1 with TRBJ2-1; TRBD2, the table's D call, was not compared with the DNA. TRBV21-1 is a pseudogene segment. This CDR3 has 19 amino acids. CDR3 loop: CASSKRGGNRTSGYNEQFF. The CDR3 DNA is TGTGCCAGCAGCAAACGAGGGGGGAATAGGACTAGCGGCTACAATGAGCAGTTCTTC.

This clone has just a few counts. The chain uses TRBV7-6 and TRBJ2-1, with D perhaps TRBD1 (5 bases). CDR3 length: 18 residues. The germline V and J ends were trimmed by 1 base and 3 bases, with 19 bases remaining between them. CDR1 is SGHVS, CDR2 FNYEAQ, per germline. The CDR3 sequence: CASSLGEDKTFFYNEQFF. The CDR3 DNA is TGTGCCAGCAGCTTAGGAGAGGACAAGACCTTTTTCTACAATGAGCAGTTCTTC.